Listed here are 26 T cell receptor beta chains from one sample, sequenced in a study of cytomegalovirus exposure and HLA in healthy donors. Primers for the PCR totalled 60 Vbeta and 13 Jbeta. Produced via immunoSEQ multiplex PCR; TCRdb's table is partial and in-frame only. This sample carries fewer than 250,000 clones, with roughly 0.89% going to the ten biggest clones. The sequenced sample was PBMCs. These receptors all stem from a woman in her 30s in good health and CMV-seropositive.

This chain uses TRBV4-1 with TRBJ2-7; 11 bases agree with TRBD2. The CDR3 contains 14 residues. Losses at the gene ends were 0 bases for V and 9 bases for J; bases not matched to a gene: 4. CDR1 and CDR2 from the germline V gene are MGHRA and YSYEKL. The CDR3 sequence: CASSQDSGRAGQYF. In DNA form, the CDR3 reads TGCGCCAGCAGCCAAGATAGCGGGAGGGCCGGGCAGTACTTC.

The chain employs TRBV7-6 and TRBJ1-2; D unresolved. This CDR3 has 18 amino acids. The ends were cut back, 1 base at V and 0 bases at J, with 18 bases in the middle. Germline CDR1 SGHVS, CDR2 FNYEAQ. As DNA, the CDR3 is TGTGCCAGCAGCTTAGAAAGGGAAGGGAGGGAGGCTAACTATGGCTACACCTTC. It specifies CASSLEREGREANYGYTF.

The chain carries TRBV5-3 and TRBJ1-2; 8 positions agree with TRBD1. TRBV5-3 qualifies as an ORF whose function is uncertain. Losses at the gene ends were 4 bases for V and 4 bases for J; bases not matched to a gene: 15. The CDR3 spans 17 residues. The CDR3 coding sequence is TGTGCCAGAAGCGCCCTTGGACTTAAACAGGGGGGCTATGGCTACACCTTC. It specifies CARSALGLKQGGYGYTF.

V usage is TRBV5-3 and J usage is TRBJ2-1, with TRBD1 matching 7 bases. TRBV5-3 belongs to the ORF category, with a function that is uncertain. This CDR3 has 19 residues. V shed 5 bases, J shed 5 bases, and the junction held 22 bases outside the gene matches. The CDR3 protein is CARSLSLFIPGQLDNEQFF. CDR3 DNA sequence: TGTGCCAGAAGTCTTTCTCTCTTTATCCCGGGACAGCTGGACAATGAGCAGTTCTTC.

V and J are TRBV27 and TRBJ1-1, with D possibly TRBD1 on 5 matching bases. The CDR3 sequence is 13 residues long. Germline values: CDR1 MNHEY, CDR2 SMNVEV (reference sequence). The ends were cut back, 5 bases at V and 5 bases at J, with 12 bases in the middle. CDR3: CASSAQGRTEAFF. DNA of the CDR3: TGTGCCAGCAGTGCGCAGGGTAGAACTGAAGCTTTCTTT.

The genes are TRBV7-2 and TRBJ2-6, with D possibly TRBD1 on 6 matching bases. Germline V gene lookup returns CDR1 SGHTA and CDR2 FQGNSA. The length of the CDR3 is 18 residues. V was cut by 1 base and J by 0 bases, with 13 bases left in between. The CDR3 is CASSLEAGAYSGANVLTF. As DNA, the CDR3 is TGTGCCAGCAGCTTAGAGGCAGGGGCTTACTCTGGGGCCAACGTCCTGACTTTC.

This chain joins TRBV27 and TRBJ2-7; 10 positions match TRBD1. The trim removed 1 base at V and 6 bases at J, leaving 6 bases unmatched. This CDR3 has 15 amino acids. The germline V gene encodes CDR1 MNHEY and CDR2 SMNVEV (reference sequence). The CDR3 DNA reads TGTGCCAGCAGTTTATTCGGGACAGGGGCAGCCGAGCAGTACTTC. Translating gives CASSLFGTGAAEQYF.

The chain has TRBV9 and TRBJ1-5; perhaps TRBD1 as D (6 bases). The CDR3 is made up of 15 amino acids. In germline, CDR1 is SGDLS, CDR2 YYNGEE. Trimming pared 3 bases from V and 3 bases from J, leaving 13 bases between. The CDR3 bases are TGTGCCAGCAGCGAACAGGGTTCACTCAATCAGCCCCAGCATTTT. Protein: CASSEQGSLNQPQHF.

J is TRBJ1-3 and V is TRBV4-1, with a weak D call TRBD1 (5 bases). Germline CDR1 reads MGHRA; CDR2 reads YSYEKL. The V and J ends lost 0 bases and 4 bases respectively, with 13 bases between them. This CDR3 contains 16 residues. DNA for the CDR3: TGCGCCAGCAGCCAAGATGGGTTTCAGGGAGGAAACACCATATATTTT. Its protein product is CASSQDGFQGGNTIYF.

The gene calls are TRBV5-6 and TRBJ1-1, with 9 bases lining up with TRBD1. CDR1 and CDR2 from the germline V gene are SGHDT and YYEEEE. The CDR3 has 16 residues. With V trimmed by 4 bases and J by 1 base, 8 bases remained unmatched. The CDR3 sequence: CASSPGQGGRNTEAFF. CDR3 sequence (DNA): TGTGCCAGCAGCCCGGGACAGGGAGGGAGGAACACTGAAGCTTTCTTT.

The DNA for the CDR3 is TGTGCCAGCAGTTACTCCGGTCCGTCGAACACTGAAGCTTTCTTT. Translation: CASSYSGPSNTEAFF. The chain carries TRBV6-5 and TRBJ1-1; D gene ambiguous. V was clipped by 0 bases and J by 1 base, with 9 bases between them. The CDR3 length is 15 residues. Germline CDR1 reads MNHEY; CDR2 reads SVGAGI.

The rearrangement uses TRBV19 and TRBJ1-2; 9 bases match TRBD1. Per germline, CDR1 LNHDA and CDR2 SQIVND (reference sequence). Losses at the gene ends were 0 bases for V and 2 bases for J; bases not matched to a gene: 7. The CDR3 runs to 17 residues. The CDR3 loop is CASSIDPQTGGNYGYTF. The CDR3 DNA follows: TGTGCCAGTAGTATAGATCCTCAGACAGGGGGAAACTATGGCTACACCTTC.

Here the CDR3 DNA reads TGTGCCACCAGCAGAGTGGACGGCCGGGGGCAGCCCCAGCATTTT. This sequence encodes CATSRVDGRGQPQHF. The chain links TRBV15 to TRBJ1-5; the D gene is possibly TRBD1 (5 bases). There are 15 residues in the CDR3. Per germline, CDR1 LNHNV and CDR2 YYDKDF (reference sequence). V was shortened by 1 base and J by 7 bases, with 14 bases between the two germline ends.

The chain links TRBV28 to TRBJ2-3, with D hard to call. The CDR3 contains 14 residues. Trimming pared 4 bases from V and 0 bases from J, leaving 8 bases between. Looked up from germline, CDR1 is MDHEN and CDR2 is SYDVKM. The CDR3 protein is CASSSPLSTDTQYF. Written as DNA, the CDR3 is TGTGCCAGCAGTTCCCCCTTAAGCACAGATACGCAGTATTTT. The complete variable domain, with remaining parts taken from reference TRBV28 and TRBJ2-3, reads DVKVTQSSRYLVKRTGEKVFLECVQDMDHENMFWYRQDPGLGLRLIYFSYDVKMKEKGDIPEGYSVSREKKERFSLILESASTNQTSMYLCASSSPLSTDTQYFGPGTRLTVL.

V is TRBV7-6 and J is TRBJ2-2, with D tentatively TRBD2 (5 bases). The V gene lost 5 bases and the J gene lost 6 bases, with 22 bases spanning the gap. This CDR3 is built from 17 residues. Germline lookup yields CDR1 SGHVS and CDR2 FNYEAQ. The CDR3 DNA reads as TGTGCCAGCAGCCACTGGTCTAATGGGGAGTTCCCCGGGGAGCTGTTTTTT. It specifies CASSHWSNGEFPGELFF.

The chain is built from TRBV7-4 and TRBJ1-4, with no clear D. V was clipped by 5 bases and J by 7 bases, with 14 bases between them. The CDR3 loop spans 14 amino acids. Looked up from germline, CDR1 is SGHVT and CDR2 is SQSDAQ. The CDR3 DNA reads TGTGCCAGCAGCCACACACAGACGCTTGAAAAACTGTTTTTT. Protein: CASSHTQTLEKLFF. The full variable domain, its missing parts supplied by reference TRBV7-4 and TRBJ1-4, is GAGVSQSPRYKVAKRGRDVALRCDSISGHVTLYWYRQTLGQGSEVLTYSQSDAQRDKSGRPSGRFSAERPERSVSTLKIQRTEQGDSAVYLCASSHTQTLEKLFFGSGTQLSVL.

CDR3 loop: CASSQVAGAADTQYF. Written as DNA, the CDR3 is TGCGCCAGCAGCCAAGTGGCGGGAGCGGCAGATACGCAGTATTTT. The gene calls are TRBV4-3 and TRBJ2-3, with 7 bases matching TRBD2. CDR1 and CDR2 (germline): LGHNA, YSLEER. The CDR3 length is 15 residues. J gave up 4 bases and V 1 base, and 5 bases lay outside the gene matches.

This chain uses TRBV9 with TRBJ2-7; unclear D gene. CDR3 length: 15 residues. V dropped 0 bases and J dropped 2 bases, with 12 bases sitting between them. The germline gives CDR1 SGDLS, CDR2 YYNGEE. The CDR3 DNA follows: TGTGCCAGCAGCGTAGGTGAGGCGCGAACCTACGAGCAGTACTTC. This translates into CASSVGEARTYEQYF.

The gene calls are TRBV27 and TRBJ2-7, with 11 bases matching TRBD2. CDR1 and CDR2 from the germline V gene are MNHEY and SMNVEV (reference sequence). There are 16 residues in the CDR3. V lost 3 bases to trimming and J lost 0 bases; unmatched junction nucleotides: 4. The DNA for the CDR3 is TGTGCCAGCAGTTTTACGACTAGCGGGGACTCCTACGAGCAGTACTTC. Encoded protein: CASSFTTSGDSYEQYF.

The gene calls are TRBV14 and TRBJ1-1, with a tentative D call TRBD1 (6 bases). This CDR3 comprises 14 residues. Deletions cut 4 bases from V and 8 bases from J, with 17 bases between. Germline assignment: CDR1 SGHDN and CDR2 FVKESK. CDR3 sequence: CASSPTKGGEEAFF. In DNA, the CDR3 is TGTGCCAGCAGCCCAACTAAGGGGGGGGAAGAAGCTTTCTTT.

The chain combines TRBV30 with TRBJ2-5, with TRBD2 matching over 13 bases. The assigned J gene may be wrong: the sequence end matches TRBJ2-7 better. CDR3 length: 15 amino acids. Looked up from germline, CDR1 is GTSNPN and CDR2 is SVGIG (reference sequence). The CDR3 nucleotides read TGTGCCTGGACCCACGGACTAGCGGGAGTCGACGAGCAGTACTTC. Protein product: CAWTHGLAGVDEQYF.

The CDR3 sequence is CAIIELAGAAEQYF. CDR3 bases: TGTGCCATCATCGAACTAGCGGGAGCAGCAGAGCAGTACTTC. This chain joins TRBV10-3 and TRBJ2-7; 11 bases are a match to TRBD2. CDR3 length equals 14 residues. In germline, CDR1 is ENHRY, CDR2 SYGVKD. The J segment lost 7 bases and the V segment lost 7 bases, leaving 9 bases of the junction unmatched.

The V gene is TRBV29-1, the J gene TRBJ2-7; D remains ambiguous. Germline V gene lookup returns CDR1 SQVTM and CDR2 ANQGSEA. Trimming took off 7 bases at V and 0 bases at J, with 7 bases between the two ends. The CDR3 covers 11 residues. The CDR3 nucleotides read TGCAGCGGCAGGAACTCCTACGAGCAGTACTTC. Its protein is CSGRNSYEQYF.

The gene calls are TRBV6-6 and TRBJ1-1, with 9 bases that match TRBD1. Germline CDR1 MNHNY, CDR2 SVGAGI (reference sequence). J lost 2 bases, V lost 6 bases, and 4 bases had no gene match. The CDR3 loop spans 14 amino acids. The CDR3 reads CASRVQGANTEAFF. The CDR3 nucleotides are TGTGCCAGCAGGGTACAGGGGGCAAACACTGAAGCTTTCTTT.

In DNA, the CDR3 is TGTGCCAGCAACCCAACCGGGACAGGACTCTCCTACGAGCAGTACTTC. It is translated as CASNPTGTGLSYEQYF. This chain links TRBV19 with TRBJ2-7; 8 nucleotides match TRBD1. The trim removed 9 bases at V and 0 bases at J, leaving 13 bases unmatched. This CDR3 region has 16 residues. The germline V gene has CDR1 LNHDA and CDR2 SQIVND (reference sequence). Full variable domain (remainder filled in from reference TRBV19 and TRBJ2-7): DGGITQSPKYLFRKEGQNVTLSCEQNLNHDAMYWYRQDPGQGLRLIYYSQIVNDFQKGDIAEGYSVSREKKESFPLTVTSAQKNPTAFYLCASNPTGTGLSYEQYFGPGTRLTVT.

The chain couples TRBV27 to TRBJ2-5, with TRBD2 as a possible D gene (5 bases). Trimming pared 0 bases from V and 7 bases from J, leaving 15 bases between. The CDR3 runs 15 residues. Germline CDR1 reads MNHEY; CDR2 reads SMNVEV (reference sequence). CDR3 residues: CASSLSSGPGGTQYF. CDR3 bases: TGTGCCAGCAGTTTATCCTCGGGCCCCGGAGGGACCCAGTACTTC.